One and the same sample provided the 24 T cell receptor beta chains below, sequenced in a study of early T cells in non-severe SARS-CoV-2 infection. TCRdb used MiXCR to reprocess the 5' RACE reads, holding one entry per CDR3 protein. Of 70,000 to 85,000 distinct CDR3 sequences in the sample, roughly 12% were seen once. The specimen sequenced was whole blood. These TCRs come from an adult who was a healthcare worker with PCR-confirmed SARS-CoV-2 infection or an uninfected control (not recorded which).

The V and J genes are TRBV23-1 and TRBJ2-7, with D uncertain. TRBV23-1 carries the ORF label, with uncertain function. This CDR3 contains 12 residues. V was cut by 6 bases and J by 5 bases, with 11 bases left in between. Here the CDR3 DNA reads TGCGCCAGCAGCCATGCTCCCGACGAGCAGTACTTC. Its translation is CASSHAPDEQYF.

The chain combines TRBV10-3 with TRBJ2-7; D is uncertain. The CDR3 runs 17 residues. CDR1 ENHRY and CDR2 SYGVKD come from the germline V gene. Trimming removed 0 bases from V and 1 base from J, with 16 bases in between. CDR3 bases: TGTGCCATCAGTGAGTCGAGCCTTAGGGCCGGATCCTACGAGCAGTACTTC. It is translated as CAISESSLRAGSYEQYF.

This clonotype was counted a few times. The rearrangement joins TRBV7-3 to TRBJ2-5; D is undetermined. The ends were cut back, 5 bases at V and 5 bases at J, with 15 bases in the middle. Germline V CDR1 and CDR2: SGHTA, FQGTGA. The CDR3 has 14 residues. CDR3 protein: CASSPGPTRETQYF. CDR3 nucleotides: TGTGCCAGCAGCCCCGGACCGACCCGTGAGACCCAGTACTTC.

Only a few counts were recorded for this clonotype. The genes are TRBV18 and TRBJ2-1; TRBD1 is a possible D gene (5 bases). This CDR3 is built from 16 residues. V was cut by 3 bases and J by 3 bases, with 15 bases left in between. In germline, CDR1 is KGHSH, CDR2 LQKENI. CDR3 sequence (DNA): TGTGCCAGCTCACCCCCGAGCAGGGCCGACTACAATGAGCAGTTCTTC. It is translated as CASSPPSRADYNEQFF.

The CDR3 nucleotides are TGCAGTGCTGCACAGGGGGACGACGAGCAGTACTTC. Translated: CSAAQGDDEQYF. This chain uses TRBV20-1 with TRBJ2-7, with 8 nucleotides matching TRBD1. Germline-derived CDR1 and CDR2 are DFQATT and SNEGSKA (reference sequence). The CDR3 extends over 12 amino acids. V lost 5 bases to trimming and J lost 5 bases; unmatched junction nucleotides: 5.

This clonotype showed up just a few times. V is TRBV12-3 or TRBV12-4 and J is TRBJ2-3; D is ambiguous. This CDR3 is built from 12 residues. V was trimmed by 3 bases and J by 6 bases, leaving 7 bases between them. CDR3 nucleotides: TGTGCCAGCAGTTTGGGCCATGATACGCAGTATTTT. It specifies CASSLGHDTQYF.

This clonotype occurred a few times. The chain uses TRBV20-1 and TRBJ2-2; TRBD2 matches at 11 bases. In germline, CDR1 is DFQATT, CDR2 SNEGSKA (reference sequence). This CDR3 has 15 residues. The V segment lost 6 bases and the J segment 5 bases; nucleotides outside the gene matches: 8. Written as DNA, the CDR3 is TGCAGTGCCCTATCGGGGACTAGCGGAACCGGGGAGCTGTTTTTT. It codes for CSALSGTSGTGELFF.

The chain couples TRBV10-3 to TRBJ2-3; TRBD2 aligns across 11 bases. The CDR3 extends over 15 amino acids. Per the germline V gene, CDR1 is ENHRY and CDR2 is SYGVKD. Trimming removed 9 bases from V and 3 bases from J; junction bases left unmatched: 8. The CDR3: CAIKVLAGVTDTQYF. CDR3 sequence (DNA): TGTGCCATTAAGGTACTAGCGGGAGTGACAGATACGCAGTATTTT.

This clonotype was recorded many times. The DNA of the CDR3 is TGTGCCAGCAGTCTCGACAGATATCTCGAAGCTTTCTTT. Its protein product is CASSLDRYLEAFF. The J gene is TRBJ1-1, the V gene TRBV6-5; D is perhaps TRBD1 (5 bases). This CDR3 region has 13 residues. Trimming left V 5 bases short and J 8 bases short, with 15 bases between. Germline V gene lookup returns CDR1 MNHEY and CDR2 SVGAGI.

This clonotype was detected many times. CDR3 protein: CASRSGSTYEQYF. The CDR3 DNA follows: TGTGCCAGCAGGTCGGGATCCACTTACGAGCAGTACTTC. The chain recombines TRBV7-2 with TRBJ2-7, with TRBD2 as a possible D gene (5 bases). From germline, CDR1 is SGHTA and CDR2 FQGNSA. This CDR3 is 13 amino acids long. V dropped 6 bases and J dropped 4 bases, with 13 bases sitting between them. The variable domain in full, completed from reference TRBV7-2 and TRBJ2-7, reads GAGVSQSPSNKVTEKGKDVELRCDPISGHTALYWYRQSLGQGLEFLIYFQGNSAPDKSGLPSDRFSAERTGGSVSTLTIQRTQQEDSAVYLCASRSGSTYEQYFGPGTRLTVT.

The J gene is TRBJ2-7, the V gene TRBV3-1; a weak D match, TRBD2 (7 bases). Trimming shortened V by 6 bases and J by 3 bases, and 24 bases separated the two germline ends. The CDR3 has 17 amino acids. The V gene's germline CDR1 is LGHDT and CDR2 YNNKEL (reference sequence). CDR3 sequence reads: CASSTLLRGGGNYEQYF. The DNA for the CDR3 is TGTGCCAGCAGTACGTTACTGAGAGGGGGAGGGAACTACGAGCAGTACTTC.

The J gene is TRBJ2-5, the V gene TRBV20-1; TRBD2 is a possible D gene (6 bases). The CDR3 runs 14 residues. Trimming took 5 bases from V and 2 from J, leaving 15 bases between them. Germline-derived CDR1 and CDR2 are DFQATT and SNEGSKA (reference sequence). DNA for the CDR3: TGCAGTGCTGTCCGCTATGGGGGGCAAGAGACCCAGTACTTC. This codes for CSAVRYGGQETQYF.

The sample holds a few counts of this clonotype. This chain joins TRBV30 and TRBJ2-3; TRBD2 might be the D (5 bases). CDR3 size: 13 residues. Germline V gene data show CDR1 as GTSNPN and CDR2 as SVGIG (reference sequence). Between the trimmed V and J ends, which lost 0 bases and 6 bases, there was a span of 10 bases. Here the CDR3 DNA reads TGTGCCTGGAGTGTAAAATCGGGGGATACGCAGTATTTT. This sequence encodes CAWSVKSGDTQYF.

A few counts support this clonotype. This chain links TRBV4-1 with TRBJ1-3; no firm D call. Per germline, CDR1 MGHRA and CDR2 YSYEKL. Trimming removed 1 base at V and 0 bases at J, with 4 bases between. The CDR3 has 14 amino acids. CDR3 loop: CASSQAVSGNTIYF. Here the CDR3 DNA reads TGCGCCAGCAGCCAAGCAGTCTCTGGAAACACCATATATTTT.

A few counts support this clonotype. V usage is TRBV20-1 and J usage is TRBJ2-4, with D perhaps matching TRBD1 (8 bases). Trimming removed 0 bases at V and 8 bases at J, with 14 bases between. The CDR3 has 14 residues. In germline, CDR1 is DFQATT, CDR2 SNEGSKA (reference sequence). The CDR3 DNA is TGCAGTGCTAGAGAATACAGGGGGGGAGACATTCAGTACTTC. This encodes CSAREYRGGDIQYF.

This clonotype was counted at least ten times. The J gene is TRBJ1-6, the V gene TRBV5-1; 9 bases align to TRBD1. This CDR3 is 15 amino acids long. Trimming took 2 bases from V and 9 from J; bases not matched to a gene: 6. The germline gives CDR1 SGHRS, CDR2 YFSETQ. The CDR3 sequence is CASSLGDRATSPLHF. CDR3 nucleotide sequence: TGCGCCAGCAGCTTAGGGGACAGGGCGACTTCACCCCTCCACTTT. Full variable domain (missing parts from reference TRBV5-1 and TRBJ1-6): KAGVTQTPRYLIKTRGQQVTLSCSPISGHRSVSWYQQTPGQGLQFLFEYFSETQRNKGNFPGRFSGRQFSNSRSEMNVSTLELGDSALYLCASSLGDRATSPLHFGNGTRLTVT.

The table lists this clonotype with many counts. The chain combines TRBV6-2 or TRBV6-3 with TRBJ2-7; D ambiguous. Trimming took 6 bases from V and 2 from J, leaving 5 bases between them. CDR1 is MNHEY and CDR2 is SVGEGT in the germline V gene. CDR3 length: 11 residues. The CDR3 loop is CASSPAYEQYF. For the CDR3, the DNA is TGTGCCAGCAGCCCTGCCTACGAGCAGTACTTC.

In this sample, this clonotype turned up once. The chain joins TRBV7-9 to TRBJ1-1; D possibly corresponds to TRBD1 (5 bases). Germline-derived CDR1 and CDR2 are SEHNR and FQNEAQ (reference sequence). V was shortened by 6 bases and J by 0 bases, with 8 bases between the two germline ends. This CDR3 has 13 amino acids. The chain's CDR3 is CASRWDLNTEAFF. In DNA, the CDR3 is TGTGCCAGCAGATGGGACCTGAACACTGAAGCTTTCTTT.

In the case of this clonotype: A much larger clone differs by one base, so this may be a read error. The CDR3 DNA sequence: TGCGCCAGCAGCCAAAAACAGGGGGCCACCTATGGCTACACCTTC. It codes for CASSQKQGATYGYTF. The chain links TRBV4-3 to TRBJ1-2; 9 bases match TRBD1. CDR1 is LGHNA, CDR2 YSLEER, per germline. The CDR3 length is 15 residues. V lost 2 bases to trimming and J lost 4 bases; unmatched junction nucleotides: 5.

The rearrangement uses TRBV7-6 and TRBJ2-7; the D gene is possibly TRBD1 (5 bases). Trimming stripped 6 bases from V and 2 bases from J, with 14 bases between. This CDR3 has 14 amino acids. Looked up from germline, CDR1 is SGHVS and CDR2 is FNYEAQ. CDR3 sequence (DNA): TGTGCCAGCAGTCGCGACAGCCCCACCTACGAGCAGTACTTC. Residues: CASSRDSPTYEQYF. Looking up the rest from reference TRBV7-6 and TRBJ2-7 gives the full variable domain: GAGVSQSPRYKVTKRGQDVALRCDPISGHVSLYWYRQALGQGPEFLTYFNYEAQQDKSGLPNDRFSAERPEGSISTLTIQRTEQRDSAMYRCASSRDSPTYEQYFGPGTRLTVT.

Only a few counts were recorded for this clonotype. This rearrangement joins TRBV20-1 to TRBJ2-3, with D possibly matching TRBD2 (5 bases). Germline CDR1 is DFQATT and CDR2 is SNEGSKA (reference sequence). The CDR3 totals 13 residues. Trimming took off 3 bases at V and 6 bases at J, with 13 bases between the two ends. The CDR3 region is CSASGILGDTQYF. The CDR3, as DNA: TGCAGTGCTAGCGGGATACTGGGGGATACGCAGTATTTT.

This clonotype was recorded at least ten times. This chain joins TRBV9 and TRBJ2-7; TRBD2 might be the D (5 bases). Germline V gene sequence: CDR1 SGDLS, CDR2 YYNGEE. This CDR3 is 15 amino acids long. The V end lost 4 bases, the J end lost 0 bases, and 14 bases lay between the germline ends. The CDR3 loop reads CASSPSPRVSYEQYF. The CDR3 DNA reads as TGTGCCAGCAGCCCCTCGCCGCGGGTCTCCTACGAGCAGTACTTC.

Notes on this clonotype: A single base separates this from a much larger clone, so it may be a read error. The chain couples TRBV7-6 to TRBJ2-7, with TRBD1 as a possible D gene (6 bases). CDR1 SGHVS and CDR2 FNYEAQ come from the germline V gene. This CDR3 has 15 amino acids. The CDR3 here is CTSSLVGAREYEQYF. In nucleotides, the CDR3 is TGTACCAGCAGCTTAGTGGGGGCTAGAGAGTATGAGCAGTACTTC. Full variable domain (missing parts from reference TRBV7-6 and TRBJ2-7): GAGVSQSPRYKVTKRGQDVALRCDPISGHVSLYWYRQALGQGPEFLTYFNYEAQQDKSGLPNDRFSAERPEGSISTLTIQRTEQRDSAMYRCTSSLVGAREYEQYFGPGTRLTVT.

This clonotype was found many times. V gene TRBV6-2 or TRBV6-3 combines with J gene TRBJ2-7, with 12 bases aligning to TRBD2. This CDR3 region has 16 residues. Germline V gene sequence: CDR1 MNHEY, CDR2 SVGEGT. J was trimmed by 2 bases and V by 0 bases; bases with no gene match: 2. CDR3: CASSYSRTSGTYEQYF. As DNA, the CDR3 is TGTGCCAGCAGTTACTCGAGGACTAGCGGGACCTACGAGCAGTACTTC.